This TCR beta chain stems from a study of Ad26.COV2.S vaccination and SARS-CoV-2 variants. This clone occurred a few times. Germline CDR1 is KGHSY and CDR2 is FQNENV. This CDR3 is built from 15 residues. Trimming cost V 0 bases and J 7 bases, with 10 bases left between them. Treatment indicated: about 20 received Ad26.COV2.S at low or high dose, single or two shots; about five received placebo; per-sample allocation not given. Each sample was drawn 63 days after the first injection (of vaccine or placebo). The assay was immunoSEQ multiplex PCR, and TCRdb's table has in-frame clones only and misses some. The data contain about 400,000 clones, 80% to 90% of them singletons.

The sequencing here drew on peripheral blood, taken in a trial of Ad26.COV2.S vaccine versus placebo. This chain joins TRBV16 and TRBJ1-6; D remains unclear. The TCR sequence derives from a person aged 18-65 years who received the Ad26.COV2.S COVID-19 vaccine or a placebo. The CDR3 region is CASSQSKFDNSPLHF. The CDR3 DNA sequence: TGTGCCAGCAGCCAATCGAAGTTTGACAATTCACCCCTCCACTTT.